This is a list of T cell receptor beta chains from one sample in a study of OX40 agonist ivuxolimab in advanced cancers. Libraries were prepared by immunoSEQ multiplex PCR; TCRdb keeps only in-frame clonotypes and omits some of them. The sample has about 66,000 clones, roughly 90% seen once. This material consisted of CD4+ or CD8+ T cells sorted from blood, taken in a trial of the OX40 agonist ivuxolimab. These receptors originate from an adult with an advanced solid tumor such as melanoma, head and neck, liver or kidney cancer. The CDR3 runs from the conserved cysteine through the conserved F or W.

j_call	v_call	cdr3_aa
TRBJ1-5	TRBV28	CASSLTGAFNQPQHF
TRBJ2-7	TRBV30	CAWSSGGGRFEQYF
TRBJ1-6	TRBV2	CASSLTDSFNSPLHF
TRBJ1-6	TRBV6-6	CASSYGQGPSPLHF
TRBJ2-7	TRBV19	CASSSTDRVVYEQYF
TRBJ1-1	TRBV7-9	CASSAHGLNTEAFF
TRBJ2-5	TRBV11-2	CASSPEPTSGGAKTQYF
TRBJ2-3	TRBV5-4	CASSSIPDTQYF
TRBJ2-6	TRBV2	CASSEGAKRANVLTF
TRBJ2-7	TRBV29-1	CSVTPLRDGEQYF
TRBJ1-4	TRBV7-2	CASSARRTGGEKLFF
TRBJ1-3	TRBV29-1	CSAASGNTIYF
TRBJ1-3	TRBV5-4	CASSLDRGPGNTIYF
TRBJ1-4	TRBV6-5	CASRPDRRYNEKLFF
TRBJ1-2	TRBV28	CASSLTGSNYGYTF
TRBJ1-2	TRBV15	CATSSTRNNYGYTF
TRBJ2-3	TRBV28	CASHLGAGGADTQYF
TRBJ1-6	TRBV9	CASSVEGQGGSPLHF
TRBJ2-5	TRBV6-5	CASRRTGVQETQYF
TRBJ1-4	TRBV6-1	CASRSGTANEKLFF
TRBJ1-1	TRBV28	CASSLWQENTEAFF
TRBJ2-2	TRBV5-8	CASSSGTQFGELFF
TRBJ1-1	TRBV5-1	CASSLTVNTEAFF
TRBJ1-2	TRBV7-9	CASSWDMFYGYTF